What follows are 7 T cell receptor beta chains derived from one specimen sequenced in a study of cytomegalovirus exposure and HLA in healthy donors. The PCR ran on 60 Vbeta and 13 Jbeta primers. Generated by immunoSEQ multiplex PCR, the TCRdb table keeps only in-frame clones and is missing some. The table lists under 140,000 clones, around four fifths of them singletons. The specimen was PBMCs. The receptors derive from a man aged 25 to 40 in good health and CMV-seropositive.

This clone was recorded a few times. The chain combines TRBV6-6 with TRBJ2-3; 7 nucleotides align to TRBD2. Trimming at V came to 7 bases and at J to 2 bases, leaving 6 bases not matched to a gene. Germline V gene data show CDR1 as MNHNY and CDR2 as SVGAGI (reference sequence). The CDR3 totals 14 residues. CDR3 region: CASKETSNTDTQYF. DNA for the CDR3: TGTGCCAGCAAAGAGACTAGCAACACAGATACGCAGTATTTT.

J is TRBJ1-2 and V is TRBV6-5, with D maybe TRBD1 (6 bases). The CDR3 has 15 amino acids. Germline CDR1 is MNHEY and CDR2 is SVGAGI. The germline V and J ends were trimmed by 0 bases and 4 bases, with 12 bases remaining between them. CDR3 DNA: TGTGCCAGCAGTTACTCACGGCAGGGGCCCTATGGCTACACCTTC. Its translation: CASSYSRQGPYGYTF.

V and J are TRBV6-1 and TRBJ1-4; D unclear. The CDR3 contains 15 residues. Germline V gene sequence: CDR1 MNHNS, CDR2 SASEGT. Trimming took 6 bases from V and 3 from J, leaving 14 bases between them. For the CDR3, the DNA is TGTGCCAGCAGGCCCGAACCGGGAGCTAATGAAAAACTGTTTTTT. Its protein is CASRPEPGANEKLFF.

The chain joins TRBV18 to TRBJ1-1; 7 bases map to TRBD1. The CDR3 is made up of 14 amino acids. In germline, CDR1 is KGHSH, CDR2 LQKENI. V shed 6 bases and J 3 bases; nucleotides not matched to a gene: 7. CDR3 in amino acids: CASSNQGGYTEAFF. The CDR3 region has the DNA TGTGCCAGCTCGAACCAGGGGGGTTACACTGAAGCTTTCTTT. The variable domain in full, with the rest retrieved from reference TRBV18 and TRBJ1-1, is NAGVMQNPRHLVRRRGQEARLRCSPMKGHSHVYWYRQLPEEGLKFMVYLQKENIIDESGMPKERFSAEFPKEGPSILRIQQVVRGDSAAYFCASSNQGGYTEAFFGQGTRLTVV.

The chain joins TRBV6-1 to TRBJ1-6; TRBD1 is a possible D gene (5 bases). CDR1 and CDR2 from the germline V gene are MNHNS and SASEGT. Trimming left V 2 bases short and J 8 bases short, with 16 bases between. The CDR3 has 16 amino acids. This chain's CDR3 is CASSEWGREGYSPLHF. CDR3 in DNA: TGTGCCAGCAGTGAATGGGGCAGGGAGGGTTATTCACCCCTCCACTTT.

This rearrangement joins TRBV19 to TRBJ1-1; possible D gene TRBD1, 6 bases. The CDR3 spans 15 residues. Trimming shortened V by 5 bases and J by 0 bases, and 13 bases separated the two germline ends. Per germline, CDR1 LNHDA and CDR2 SQIVND (reference sequence). In nucleotides, the CDR3 is TGTGCCAGTAGTGCCAGGACAGAAATGAACACTGAAGCTTTCTTT. Protein sequence: CASSARTEMNTEAFF. Based on the CDR3 plus reference TRBV19 and TRBJ1-1, the full variable domain is DGGITQSPKYLFRKEGQNVTLSCEQNLNHDAMYWYRQDPGQGLRLIYYSQIVNDFQKGDIAEGYSVSREKKESFPLTVTSAQKNPTAFYLCASSARTEMNTEAFFGQGTRLTVV.

The chain joins TRBV29-1 to TRBJ2-7, with D maybe TRBD1 (6 bases). The CDR3 loop spans 13 amino acids. Germline CDR1 is SQVTM and CDR2 is ANQGSEA. V lost 0 bases and J lost 8, with 14 bases in between. The CDR3 nucleotides read TGCAGCGTTGAAGACAGGGGAAGGAGTAAGCAGTACTTC. Translation: CSVEDRGRSKQYF.